The 10 T cell receptor beta chains below all came from one sample that was sequenced in a study of blood T cells in healthy people across ages. Sample-barcoded 5' priming and a J-beta primer mix drove a second PCR of about 7 to 11 cycles. TCRdb called the 5' RACE reads again in MiXCR, with one record for every CDR3 protein. The profile covers approximately 690,000 distinct CDR3 sequences, with approximately 59% appearing a single time and about two fifths taken by the ten largest. Input material: blood. These receptors were collected from a man in his fifties or sixties in good health.

V is TRBV11-2 and J is TRBJ2-7; D gene ambiguous. With 1 base removed from V and 3 bases from J, the gap between germline ends came to 7 bases. CDR1 is SGHAT, CDR2 FQNNGV, per germline. CDR3 length: 13 residues. CDR3: CASSLGDNYEQYF. The DNA of the CDR3 is TGTGCCAGCAGCTTAGGCGACAACTACGAGCAGTACTTC. Full variable domain (remainder filled in from reference TRBV11-2 and TRBJ2-7): EAGVAQSPRYKIIEKRQSVAFWCNPISGHATLYWYQQILGQGPKLLIQFQNNGVVDDSQLPKDRFSAERLKGVDSTLKIQPAKLEDSAVYLCASSLGDNYEQYFGPGTRLTVT.

V and J are TRBV7-8 and TRBJ1-2; TRBD1 matches at 10 bases. The J segment lost 4 bases and the V segment lost 2 bases, leaving 10 bases of the junction unmatched. Germline CDR1 SGHVS, CDR2 FQNEAQ. The length of the CDR3 is 17 residues. In DNA form, the CDR3 reads TGTGCCAGCAGCTTACCTCCCCCGGGACAGGGGCTCTATGGCTACACCTTC. This gives the protein CASSLPPPGQGLYGYTF.

In this sample, this clonotype turned up a few times. The CDR3 nucleotides are TGCAGTGCTAGTTACCGGACCAAAAACATTCAGTACTTC. It specifies CSASYRTKNIQYF. The rearrangement links TRBV20-1 to TRBJ2-4; D gene unclear. The CDR3 sequence is 13 residues long. The V gene's germline CDR1 is DFQATT and CDR2 SNEGSKA (reference sequence). The V gene lost 3 bases and the J gene lost 2 bases, with 8 bases spanning the gap.

This chain connects TRBV3-1 to TRBJ2-1; D is uncertain. The CDR3 has 15 residues. Trimming took 0 bases from V and 1 from J, leaving 7 bases between them. Germline V gene data show CDR1 as LGHDT and CDR2 as YNNKEL (reference sequence). This chain's CDR3 is CASSQEPRSYNEQFF. In DNA form, the CDR3 reads TGTGCCAGCAGCCAAGAGCCTAGATCCTACAATGAGCAGTTCTTC.

This clonotype showed up just a few times. This chain links TRBV12-3 or TRBV12-4 with TRBJ2-5; 11 nucleotides agree with TRBD2. The CDR3 has 14 residues. The V segment lost 9 bases and the J segment 2 bases; nucleotides outside the gene matches: 5. The CDR3: CASTRTSGQETQYF. The CDR3 coding sequence is TGTGCCAGTACGAGGACTAGCGGGCAAGAGACCCAGTACTTC.

This clonotype was observed once. This chain links TRBV3-1 with TRBJ2-5; weak D call: TRBD2 (6 bases). Germline V gene sequence: CDR1 LGHDT, CDR2 YNNKEL (reference sequence). This CDR3 is 14 amino acids long. The ends were cut back, 3 bases at V and 0 bases at J, with 8 bases in the middle. CDR3 in amino acids: CASSHGGNQETQYF. The CDR3 DNA sequence: TGTGCCAGCAGCCACGGGGGTAACCAAGAGACCCAGTACTTC.

The J gene is TRBJ1-2, the V gene TRBV6-5, with a possible D match to TRBD1 (5 bases). The CDR3 sequence is 13 residues long. Germline V gene data show CDR1 as MNHEY and CDR2 as SVGAGI. Trimming stripped 6 bases from V and 6 bases from J, with 14 bases between. CDR3 region: CASSPGFRHGYTF. The CDR3 DNA reads TGTGCCAGCAGCCCAGGGTTTCGCCATGGCTACACCTTC.

Comment on this clonotype: A read error may explain this, as a much larger clone is one base away. The chain has TRBV4-2 and TRBJ2-4, with TRBD2 matching 8 bases. The J call may be faulty, since TRBJ2-7 better matches the DNA end. The CDR3 length is 14 residues. Germline lookup yields CDR1 LGHNA and CDR2 YNFKEQ. The CDR3 DNA reads as TGTGCCAGCAGCCAAGGGGGGACTAGAGGCGAGCAGTACTTC. Protein product: CASSQGGTRGEQYF.

The chain carries TRBV10-3 and TRBJ1-2, with a tentative D call TRBD1 (6 bases). The CDR3 loop spans 14 amino acids. The V end lost 10 bases, the J end lost 0 bases, and 15 bases lay between the germline ends. Germline-derived CDR1 and CDR2 are ENHRY and SYGVKD. CDR3 sequence (DNA): TGTGCCAGACTGCAGGGGAGGGCTAACTATGGCTACACCTTC. As protein: CARLQGRANYGYTF.

The chain is built from TRBV6-1 and TRBJ2-3; TRBD1 agrees at 8 bases. The germline CDR1 and CDR2 sequences are MNHNS and SASEGT. V lost 0 bases to trimming and J lost 7 bases; unmatched junction nucleotides: 9. This CDR3 region has 16 residues. In DNA, the CDR3 is TGTGCCAGCAGTGAAGCGCTGTGGCAGGGGGCAAATACGCAGTATTTT. This codes for CASSEALWQGANTQYF.